This T cell receptor beta chain originates from a study of T cells in women clearing cervical HPV infection. On the study more broadly: Cases were women with histologically confirmed HPV16-related CIN3 or worse, including a couple of invasive cancers. No precancer developed; the control's incident HPV16 infection cleared within 12 months. HLA type could not be excluded as a confounder. Notes on the study in general: Richness differences could reflect unmeasured T-cell content per sample.

Comments on this clone: The antigen is unknown. The CDR3 extends 3 residues past the end of the read, so its final part is completed from the germline J gene.

Germline CDR1 and CDR2: DFQATT and SNEGSKA (reference sequence). This CDR3 comprises 14 residues. Trimming cost V 6 bases and J 4 bases; bases outside gene matches: 7. Libraries were prepared by immunoSEQ multiplex PCR; TCRdb keeps only in-frame clonotypes and omits some of them. The sample data list more than 20,000 clones. The chain has TRBV20-1 and TRBJ2-7, with TRBD2 identical over 12 bases. Sample: blood buffy coat. The TCR was taken from a woman aged 18 to 75 with a cervical HPV16 infection that either progressed to CIN3+ or cleared (not recorded which). CDR3 amino acids: CSAPRTSGAYEQYF. The covered CDR3 bases are TGCAGTGCACCCCGGACTAGCGGGGCGTACGAG.